Listed here are 12 T cell receptor beta chains from one sample, sequenced in a study of radiation and T cells in renal cell carcinoma. Time point denoted: baseline pretreatment blood. This sample's treatment: 15 Gy SBRT to primary tumor, nephrectomy 4 weeks later. Method: immunoSEQ multiplex PCR; TCRdb's copy keeps in-frame clones and lacks some. The profile shows about 140,000 clones, around four fifths of them singletons. Sequencing used blood, obtained from a patient whose treatment included radiotherapy and nephrectomy. The receptors were sampled from a woman aged 45-60 years with renal cell carcinoma.

This clone appeared a single time. This CDR3 reads CASSQDLGYGEQFF. The CDR3 DNA is TGTGCCAGCAGCCAAGATTTGGGGTACGGTGAGCAGTTCTTC. The chain couples TRBV14 to TRBJ2-1; D not resolved. The CDR3 loop spans 14 amino acids. V lost 0 bases, J lost 9 bases, and 12 bases lay in between. Germline lookup yields CDR1 SGHDN and CDR2 FVKESK.

The J gene is TRBJ2-1, the V gene TRBV7-9; D might be TRBD1 (6 bases). V lost 2 bases and J lost 4, with 6 bases in between. The CDR3 is made up of 13 amino acids. Per germline, CDR1 SEHNR and CDR2 FQNEAQ (reference sequence). The DNA of the CDR3 is TGTGCCAGCAGCTTACAGGGGTACAATGAGCAGTTCTTC. Translation: CASSLQGYNEQFF.

This chain uses TRBV5-1 with TRBJ2-3; D gene uncertain. Trimming stripped 0 bases from V and 0 bases from J, with 8 bases between. CDR1 is SGHRS, CDR2 YFSETQ, per germline. The CDR3 totals 15 residues. The CDR3 DNA is TGCGCCAGCAGCTTGGTGCCTGGAAGCACAGATACGCAGTATTTT. This translates into CASSLVPGSTDTQYF.

This chain links TRBV2 with TRBJ1-3; possibly TRBD1 for D (5 bases). The germline V and J ends were trimmed by 6 bases and 4 bases, with 13 bases remaining between them. The CDR3 sequence is 14 residues long. Germline V gene sequence: CDR1 SNHLY, CDR2 FYNNEI. CDR3 region: CASRATVRGNTIYF. The CDR3 DNA sequence: TGTGCCAGCAGAGCGACAGTGAGGGGAAACACCATATATTTT.

V usage is TRBV11-2 and J usage is TRBJ2-7; D is unresolved. V gave up 3 bases and J gave up 5 bases, with 8 bases separating them. The germline CDR1 and CDR2 sequences are SGHAT and FQNNGV. This CDR3 has 12 amino acids. CDR3 protein: CASSLSRDEQYF. The CDR3 nucleotides are TGTGCCAGCAGCTTGTCTAGGGACGAGCAGTACTTC.

This clone was recorded once. This chain joins TRBV6-5 and TRBJ2-3; D call uncertain. Trimming removed 2 bases from V and 6 bases from J, with 9 bases in between. Germline-derived CDR1 and CDR2 are MNHEY and SVGAGI. CDR3 length: 13 amino acids. The DNA of the CDR3 is TGTGCCAGCAGTTACCGGCCTGGGGATACGCAGTATTTT. This sequence encodes CASSYRPGDTQYF.

The rearrangement uses TRBV7-2 and TRBJ1-2; 7 bases fit TRBD1. Germline values: CDR1 SGHTA, CDR2 FQGNSA. Trimming took 8 bases from V and 2 from J; bases not matched to a gene: 5. This CDR3 is built from 13 residues. Here the CDR3 DNA reads TGTGCCAGCTCCAGACAGGGAAACTATGGCTACACCTTC. Translated: CASSRQGNYGYTF.

Here the CDR3 DNA reads TGTGCCAGCAGCTTGGAGAGAGTGAACACTGAAGCTTTCTTT. Translation gives CASSLERVNTEAFF. This sequence joins TRBV7-2 and TRBJ1-1; D is ambiguous. The CDR3 runs to 14 residues. Between the trimmed V and J ends, which lost 3 bases and 0 bases, there was a span of 8 bases. Germline CDR1 SGHTA, CDR2 FQGNSA.

The chain is built from TRBV27 and TRBJ1-1; possibly TRBD1 for D (5 bases). Germline CDR1 reads MNHEY; CDR2 reads SMNVEV (reference sequence). The CDR3 contains 14 residues. Between the trimmed V and J ends, which lost 0 bases and 5 bases, there was a span of 10 bases. CDR3 residues: CASSLSQGGTEAFF. In nucleotides, the CDR3 is TGTGCCAGCAGTTTATCCCAGGGCGGGACTGAAGCTTTCTTT.

The chain employs TRBV7-2 and TRBJ2-2; D is unresolved. V gave up 1 base and J gave up 2 bases, with 5 bases separating them. The V gene's germline CDR1 is SGHTA and CDR2 FQGNSA. CDR3 length: 14 amino acids. The CDR3 loop reads CASSLDSNTGELFF. The CDR3 DNA is TGTGCCAGCAGCTTAGACTCAAACACCGGGGAGCTGTTTTTT.

This clone was found once. V is TRBV30 and J is TRBJ1-5; no reliable D call. The V end was cut by 0 bases, the J end by 7 bases, with 7 bases between. CDR3 length equals 12 residues. Germline assignment: CDR1 GTSNPN and CDR2 SVGIG (reference sequence). The CDR3: CAWSVRGQPQHF. The CDR3 DNA follows: TGTGCCTGGAGTGTACGAGGACAGCCCCAGCATTTT.

V gene TRBV7-2 combines with J gene TRBJ2-2; D is ambiguous. Trimming took off 4 bases at V and 10 bases at J, with 13 bases between the two ends. Germline V gene data show CDR1 as SGHTA and CDR2 as FQGNSA. The CDR3 length is 13 residues. CDR3: CASSSRLSEELFF. CDR3 DNA sequence: TGTGCCAGCAGCTCAAGACTGAGCGAGGAGCTGTTTTTT.